These 10 T cell receptor beta chains originate from one sample sequenced in a study of cytomegalovirus exposure and HLA in healthy donors (dated by TCRdb to the late 2010s). Library preparation used the immunoSEQ multiplex PCR assay. For the multiplex PCR, a mixture combining 60 forward primers for TCR Vbeta segments and 13 reverse primers for TCR Jbeta segments was used. Not all clones reach the TCRdb copy of this immuneACCESS table, which keeps in-frame sequences only. Checked studies attribute under half of the gap to unresolved V genes and leave the rest unexplained. The sample data list 120,000 or so clones, and 50% to 75% of these were observed just once. Together, the top ten hold approximately 8.5% of the sample. The source material was PBMCs. The receptors originated from a woman aged 40 to 50 in good health and CMV-seropositive.

The V gene is TRBV7-9, the J gene TRBJ1-2, with 10 bases aligning to TRBD1. V trimming: 3 bases; J trimming: 4 bases; junction bases outside the gene matches: 11. Per germline, CDR1 SEHNR and CDR2 FQNEAQ (reference sequence). This CDR3 spans 17 amino acids. Here the CDR3 reads CASSLGTGTGDSYGYTF. The CDR3 region has the DNA TGTGCCAGCAGCTTGGGGACCGGGACAGGGGATTCCTATGGCTACACCTTC. Based on the CDR3 plus reference TRBV7-9 and TRBJ1-2, the full variable domain is DTGVSQNPRHKITKRGQNVTFRCDPISEHNRLYWYRQTLGQGPEFLTYFQNEAQLEKSRLLSDRFSAERPKGSFSTLEIQRTEQGDSAMYLCASSLGTGTGDSYGYTFGSGTRLTVV.

The chain uses TRBV19 and TRBJ1-2, with D perhaps TRBD1 (6 bases). Deletions cut 5 bases from V and 4 bases from J, with 14 bases between. CDR3 size: 14 residues. Germline lookup yields CDR1 LNHDA and CDR2 SQIVND (reference sequence). CDR3 coding DNA: TGTGCCAGTAGTCCGCGACAGGCGCTCTATGGCTACACCTTC. It encodes CASSPRQALYGYTF.

Note on this clone: The same CDR3 is also encoded by other DNA sequences in this sample. This chain uses TRBV9 with TRBJ1-2, with D possibly being TRBD1 (5 bases). Between the trimmed V and J ends, which lost 0 bases and 4 bases, there was a span of 7 bases. The CDR3 sequence is 13 residues long. CDR1 is SGDLS and CDR2 is YYNGEE in the germline V gene. The CDR3 DNA sequence: TGTGCCAGCAGCGTAGGGGGCGGCTATGGCTACACCTTC. Protein sequence: CASSVGGGYGYTF. Full variable domain (remainder filled in from reference TRBV9 and TRBJ1-2): DSGVTQTPKHLITATGQRVTLRCSPRSGDLSVYWYQQSLDQGLQFLIQYYNGEERAKGNILERFSAQQFPDLHSELNLSSLELGDSALYFCASSVGGGYGYTFGSGTRLTVV.

A few counts support this clone. The chain is built from TRBV5-1 and TRBJ1-3, with a tentative D call TRBD1 (5 bases). This CDR3 has 13 residues. Germline V CDR1 and CDR2: SGHRS, YFSETQ. V lost 6 bases and J 1 base, leaving 8 bases between the germline ends. The CDR3 DNA is TGCGCCAGCACCAAGGGGTCTGGAAACACCATATATTTT. This translates into CASTKGSGNTIYF.

The chain uses TRBV10-3 and TRBJ2-6; D perhaps matches TRBD1 (5 bases). Germline lookup yields CDR1 ENHRY and CDR2 SYGVKD. The ends were cut back, 2 bases at V and 0 bases at J, with 14 bases in the middle. The CDR3 length is 18 residues. CDR3 DNA: TGTGCCATCAGTGAGGGGGCAAATAACCCCTCTGGGGCCAACGTCCTGACTTTC. Translated, it gives CAISEGANNPSGANVLTF.

The V gene is TRBV28, the J gene TRBJ1-3; D is unresolved. V lost 5 bases, J lost 0 bases, and 8 bases lay in between. The CDR3 has 14 residues. The germline V gene encodes CDR1 MDHEN and CDR2 SYDVKM. For the CDR3, the DNA is TGTGCCAGCAGTCTAGGATCCTCTGGAAACACCATATATTTT. Protein: CASSLGSSGNTIYF.

This rearrangement joins TRBV30 to TRBJ1-1, with D possibly being TRBD1 (5 bases). V lost 1 base and J 0 bases, leaving 12 bases between the germline ends. Germline V gives CDR1 GTSNPN, CDR2 SVGIG (reference sequence). This CDR3 is built from 15 residues. The CDR3 DNA reads as TGTGCCTGGAGTGCAGGGAAGGGGTTGAACACTGAAGCTTTCTTT. Its translation is CAWSAGKGLNTEAFF.

This clone came up a few times. The V call is TRBV5-5, the J call TRBJ2-1; 13 positions match TRBD2. CDR3 length: 16 amino acids. V gave up 5 bases and J gave up 8 bases; unmatched junction bases: 10. Per germline, CDR1 SGHKS and CDR2 YYEKEE (reference sequence). DNA for the CDR3: TGTGCCAGCAGTTCCGCACTAGCGGGGGGGCCTCATGAGCAGTTCTTC. This sequence encodes CASSSALAGGPHEQFF. The whole variable domain, filled in from reference TRBV5-5 and TRBJ2-1, reads DAGVTQSPTHLIKTRGQQVTLRCSPISGHKSVSWYQQVLGQGPQFIFQYYEKEERGRGNFPDRFSARQFPNYSSELNVNALLLGDSALYLCASSSALAGGPHEQFFGPGTRLTVL.

The J gene is TRBJ2-1, the V gene TRBV7-8, with a possible D match to TRBD2 (5 bases). CDR1 is SGHVS, CDR2 FQNEAQ, per germline. The CDR3 covers 12 residues. V was trimmed by 5 bases and J by 7 bases, leaving 9 bases between them. The CDR3 bases are TGTGCCAGCAGCCCAACGGGGAATGAGCAGTTCTTC. Its protein product is CASSPTGNEQFF.

The gene calls are TRBV25-1 and TRBJ2-7, with 9 bases fitting TRBD1. Trimming removed 2 bases from V and 5 bases from J; junction bases left unmatched: 10. The CDR3 length is 16 residues. In germline, CDR1 is MGHDK, CDR2 SYGVNS. CDR3 protein: CASSEAPDRGGDEQYF. CDR3 DNA: TGTGCCAGCAGTGAAGCCCCCGACAGGGGGGGGGACGAGCAGTACTTC.